This TCR beta chain was sequenced for a study of shared clonotypes between healthy human individuals. Broader study findings: What naive subsets generally showed was a larger estimated richness than memory subsets showed.

TCRdb keeps only in-frame clones here, not all; method: immunoSEQ multiplex PCR. The profile shows 2 million to 2.5 million clones, approximately 96% of them singletons. Germline CDR1 and CDR2: MNHNY and SVGAGI (reference sequence). The CDR3 sequence is 15 residues long. Trimming took off 7 bases at V and 5 bases at J, with 15 bases between the two ends. Free of recent acute infections or vaccinations, the donors were healthy HIV-negative adults. A CD45RA+ naive subset and a CD45RA-negative memory subset were split from CD4+ cells. Details on this clone: What it recognizes is unknown.

V usage is TRBV6-6 and J usage is TRBJ1-6; D unresolved. Sample: naive CD4+ T cells sorted from blood. Subset defined: CD45RA+ positively selected. The clonotype comes from a young man in good health. In DNA form, the CDR3 reads TGTGCCAGCACTAGATCGGAACAGAATAATTCACCCCTCCACTTT. This translates into CASTRSEQNNSPLHF.